Sequencing of this TCR beta chain was carried out in a study of OX40 agonist ivuxolimab in advanced cancers. Turning to the overall study: The costimulatory receptor OX40 (CD134) was targeted by ivuxolimab, a fully human IgG2 agonistic monoclonal antibody. Three dose-escalation patients achieved partial responses, one with hepatocellular carcinoma and two with cutaneous melanoma. Among the approximately 50 dose-escalation patients, approximately 20 had hepatocellular carcinoma, some 15 melanoma, 9 renal cell carcinoma and 9 head and neck cancer. The purpose of peripheral TCRbeta sequencing was to test whether ivuxolimab changed TCR sequence diversity and led to clonal T-cell expansion. Prior anti-PD-1, anti-PD-L1 or anti-CTLA-4 therapy was permitted, and about two fifths of dose-escalation patients had received checkpoint inhibitors. In the dose-escalation cohort, 82.7% of patients were male, and the mean age was roughly 60 years with a range of roughly 20 to 80. The monotherapy dose-escalation portion (N ≈ 55 patients) of the phase I ivuxolimab trial is reported in the paper. Intravenous ivuxolimab was administered to patients every 2 weeks at six dose levels: 0.01, 0.1, 0.3, 1.5, 3 and 10 mg/kg. What the authors observed across the whole study: At doses from 0.1 to 3.0 mg/kg, clonal expansion was seen in both CD4+ and CD8+ blood T cells between baseline and week 6. Low levels of normalized T-cell clonal expansion were also shown by some nonresponding patients. Which antigens the clonally expanded peripheral T cells were specific for was not determined. After ivuxolimab, expanded clones were on average more numerous among CD8+ T cells than among CD4+ T cells. Partial responders in the 0.1-3.0 mg/kg groups had among the lowest normalized peripheral clonal expansion, especially among CD8+ T cells.

Details on this clone: Its antigen is not yet known. Per-base quality was not reported, and no clone a single base away is much larger than it.

Genomic DNA was extracted from sorted cells for sequencing of the TCRbeta CDR3 region. TCRbeta CDR3 regions were sequenced using the immunoSEQ Assay. TCRdb re-hosts the immuneACCESS table, in-frame sequences only. Its copies lack some clones; in the studies checked, an unresolved V gene accounts for under half of them, and the cause for the rest is not known. Recorded for this sample are 36,000 or so clones; approximately 90% of them occurred a single time. Clones ranked in the top ten supply around 4% of the sample. Trimming at the junction amounts to 4 bases on V and 3 bases on J, and the germline ends lie 13 bases apart. The CDR3 has 14 amino acids, counting the end cysteine and phenylalanine. The read is trimmed to its CDR3 DNA, 42 bases read in frame from base 1. The germline V gene (reference sequence) sets CDR1 to SGHNT and CDR2 to YYREEE. The trial excluded patients who had a history of autoimmune disease or were on systemic immunosuppression. Peripheral blood for TCR sequencing was collected from all dose cohorts at baseline, on cycle 4 day 1, and on cycle 7 day 1. Samples were obtained from an open-label, multicenter, first-in-human phase I dose-escalation trial of ivuxolimab. Adults with locally advanced or metastatic melanoma, renal cell, hepatocellular, or head and neck squamous cell carcinoma were enrolled in the trial. Before TCR sequencing, CD4+ T cells and CD8+ T cells were sorted from peripheral blood as separate populations.

The V gene is TRBV5-4 and the J gene is TRBJ1-1; the D gene is perhaps TRBD1, on 5 matching bases. The source is an adult with an advanced solid tumor such as melanoma, head and neck, liver or kidney cancer. The sample in question was CD4+ or CD8+ T cells sorted from blood, obtained in a trial of the OX40 agonist ivuxolimab. The CDR3 loop reads CASSRLGQDTEAFF. The base sequence is TGTGCCAGCAGCCGTCTGGGGCAGGACACTGAAGCTTTCTTT.